This is a list of T cell receptor beta chains from one sample in a study of regulatory T cells in long-lasting Graves disease. Using its own MiXCR run on the multiplex PCR reads, TCRdb lists one record per CDR3 protein. The profile covers some 470,000 distinct CDR3 sequences, with around a fifth appearing a single time and around 7% taken by the ten largest. The material was peripheral blood mononuclear cells (PBMCs), obtained when the disease was refractory, from a patient treated with antithyroid drugs. The receptors come from a female donor with Graves disease. The CDR3 runs from the conserved cysteine through the conserved F or W. A D gene is named only where the DNA matches it firmly. The size field is filled for only some rows; it gives once, few, many or a size class.

v_call	clone_size	d_call	j_call	cdr3_aa	cdr3_nt
TRBV20-1	few	.	TRBJ1-5	CSARRADIGDQGNQPQHF	TGCAGTGCTAGGAGGGCGGATATAGGGGATCAGGGCAATCAGCCCCAGCATTTT
TRBV29-1	many	.	TRBJ1-1	CSVAGIYSEAFF	TGCAGCGTTGCCGGGATCTACAGTGAAGCTTTCTTT
TRBV20-1	.	TRBD1	TRBJ1-1	CSATHGQGYTEAFF	TGCAGTGCTACCCACGGACAGGGATACACTGAAGCTTTCTTT
TRBV30	few	.	TRBJ2-4	CAWRRDGLDIQYF	TGTGCCTGGAGACGGGACGGCCTGGACATTCAGTACTTC
TRBV5-4	.	TRBD1	TRBJ2-5	CASRLQGGRKTQYF	TGTGCCAGCAGGTTACAGGGGGGACGAAAGACCCAGTACTTC
TRBV27	many	.	TRBJ2-7	CASSGGGAEGIHYEQYF	TGTGCCAGCAGTGGGGGGGGCGCGGAAGGGATACACTACGAGCAGTACTTC
TRBV5-1	few	.	TRBJ2-6	CASREAGTSSGANVLTF	TGCGCCAGCAGGGAGGCCGGGACATCCTCTGGGGCCAACGTCCTGACTTTC
TRBV10-3	few	.	TRBJ2-5	CAISLGAGNQETQYF	TGTGCCATCAGTCTGGGCGCGGGGAATCAAGAGACCCAGTACTTC
TRBV4-1	few	TRBD2	TRBJ2-4	CASRGAGEWDIQYF	TGCGCCAGCAGAGGGGCGGGGGAGTGGGACATTCAGTACTTC
TRBV11-2	many	.	TRBJ2-5	CASSATGLETQYF	TGTGCCAGCAGCGCCACGGGGCTAGAGACCCAGTACTTC
TRBV30	.	.	TRBJ1-5	CAWSVGRFNQPQHF	TGTGCCTGGAGTGTGGGGCGGTTCAATCAGCCCCAGCATTTT
TRBV24-1	once	.	TRBJ2-6	CATSDLGRSGANVLTF	TGTGCCACCAGTGATTTGGGACGTTCTGGGGCCAACGTCCTGACTTTC
TRBV7-2	many	TRBD1	TRBJ2-5	CASSLGETGVETQYF	TGTGCCAGCAGCTTAGGGGAGACAGGGGTGGAGACCCAGTACTTC
TRBV12-5	.	.	TRBJ1-3	CASGLHRVVPGGSGNTIYF	TGTGCTAGTGGTTTACACAGGGTGGTACCTGGGGGGTCTGGAAACACCATATATTTT
TRBV28	.	.	TRBJ2-4	CASGEAAAAKNIQYF	TGTGCCAGCGGCGAAGCAGCTGCAGCCAAAAACATTCAGTACTTC
TRBV6-5	.	TRBD1	TRBJ2-7	CASSYFYFGGQGANEQYF	TGTGCCAGCAGTTACTTTTATTTCGGAGGACAGGGGGCCAACGAGCAGTACTTC
TRBV28	many	TRBD1	TRBJ1-5	CASSLDREGDQPQHF	TGTGCCAGCAGCCTCGACAGGGAAGGGGATCAGCCCCAGCATTTT
TRBV18	many	.	TRBJ2-5	CASSPVRSLQYF	TGTGCCAGCTCACCCGTGCGATCTCTCCAGTACTTC
TRBV20-1	.	TRBD2	TRBJ2-3	CSARVGGRARTDTQYF	TGCAGTGCTAGAGTCGGCGGGAGGGCCCGCACAGATACGCAGTATTTT
TRBV7-9	.	.	TRBJ2-1	CASSPKGSSYNEQFF	TGTGCCAGCAGCCCCAAAGGGAGCTCCTACAATGAGCAGTTCTTC
TRBV2	many	.	TRBJ1-5	CASSGLFQPQHF	TGTGCCAGCAGTGGGTTATTCCAGCCCCAGCATTTT
TRBV20-1	.	.	TRBJ1-6	CSARGYWWGYKRNSPLHF	TGCAGTGCTAGGGGGTACTGGTGGGGATACAAGCGGAATTCACCCCTCCACTTT
TRBV24-1	few	.	TRBJ1-5	CATSESNQPQHF	TGTGCCACCAGCGAAAGCAATCAGCCCCAGCATTTT
TRBV3-1	many	.	TRBJ2-5	CASSQDLETQYF	TGTGCCAGCAGCCAAGATTTAGAGACCCAGTACTTC